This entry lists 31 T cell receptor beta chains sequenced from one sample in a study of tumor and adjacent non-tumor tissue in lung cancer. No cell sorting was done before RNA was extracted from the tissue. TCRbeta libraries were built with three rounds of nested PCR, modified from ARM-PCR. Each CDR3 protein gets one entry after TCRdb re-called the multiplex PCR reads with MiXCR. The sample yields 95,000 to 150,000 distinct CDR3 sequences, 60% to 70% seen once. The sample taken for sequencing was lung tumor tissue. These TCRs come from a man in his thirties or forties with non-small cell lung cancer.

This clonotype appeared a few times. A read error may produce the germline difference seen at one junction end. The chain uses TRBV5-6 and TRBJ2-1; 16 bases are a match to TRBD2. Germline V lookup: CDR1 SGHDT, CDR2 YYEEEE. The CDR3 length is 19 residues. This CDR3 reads CASGSLPGLAGGTYNEQFF. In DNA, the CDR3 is TGTGCCAGCGGCAGCTTACCGGGACTAGCGGGAGGGACCTACAATGAGCAGTTTTTC.

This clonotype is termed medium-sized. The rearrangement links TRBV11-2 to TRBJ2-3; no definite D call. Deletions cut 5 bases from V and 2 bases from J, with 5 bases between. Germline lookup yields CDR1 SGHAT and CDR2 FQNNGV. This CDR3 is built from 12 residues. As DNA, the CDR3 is TGTGCCAGCAGCCAGCCCACAGATACGCAGTATTTT. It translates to CASSQPTDTQYF.

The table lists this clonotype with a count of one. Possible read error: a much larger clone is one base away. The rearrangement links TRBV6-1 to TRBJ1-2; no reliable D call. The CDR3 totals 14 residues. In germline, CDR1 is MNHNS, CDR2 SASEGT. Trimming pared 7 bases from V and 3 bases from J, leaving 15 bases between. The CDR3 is CASIAKSGDYGYTF. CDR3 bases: TGTGCCAGCATTGCCAAGAGCGGGGACTATGGCTACACCTTC.

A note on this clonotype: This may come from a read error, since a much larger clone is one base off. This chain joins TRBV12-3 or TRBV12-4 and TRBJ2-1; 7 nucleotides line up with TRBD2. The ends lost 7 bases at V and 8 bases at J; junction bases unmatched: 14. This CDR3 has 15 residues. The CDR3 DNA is TGTGCCAGCATCGGGGGAAGCGGGGTCTGGGATGAGCAGTTCTTC. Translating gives CASIGGSGVWDEQFF.

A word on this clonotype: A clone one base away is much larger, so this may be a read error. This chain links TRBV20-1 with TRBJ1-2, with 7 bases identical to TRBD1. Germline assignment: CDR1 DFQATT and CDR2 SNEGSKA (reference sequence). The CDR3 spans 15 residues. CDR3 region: CSTRRRDSSWGGYTF. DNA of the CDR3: TGCAGTACTAGAAGAAGGGACAGTTCTTGGGGTGGCTACACCTTC.

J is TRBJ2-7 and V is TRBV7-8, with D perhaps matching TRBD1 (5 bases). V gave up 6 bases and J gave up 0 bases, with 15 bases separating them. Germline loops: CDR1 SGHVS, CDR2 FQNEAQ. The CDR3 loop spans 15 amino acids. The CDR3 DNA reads TGTGCCAGCAGTTGGGCGCTCAGGGACTCCTACGAGCAGTACTTC. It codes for CASSWALRDSYEQYF. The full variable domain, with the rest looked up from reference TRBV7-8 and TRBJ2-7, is GAGVSQSPRYKVAKRGQDVALRCDPISGHVSLFWYQQALGQGPEFLTYFQNEAQLDKSGLPSDRFFAERPEGSVSTLKIQRTQQEDSAVYLCASSWALRDSYEQYFGPGTRLTVT.

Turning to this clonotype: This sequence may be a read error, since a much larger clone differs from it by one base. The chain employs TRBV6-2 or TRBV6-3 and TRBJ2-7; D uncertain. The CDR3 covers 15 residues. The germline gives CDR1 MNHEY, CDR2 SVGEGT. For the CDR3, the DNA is TGTGCCAACAGTTACAGCCATCCCCGCTCCTACGAGCAGTACTTC. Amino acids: CANSYSHPRSYEQYF.

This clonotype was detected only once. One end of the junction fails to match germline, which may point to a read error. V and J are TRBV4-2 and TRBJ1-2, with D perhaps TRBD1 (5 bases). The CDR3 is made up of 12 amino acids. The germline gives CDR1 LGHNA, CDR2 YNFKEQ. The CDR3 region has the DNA TGTGCCAGCATGGGGGGAACCTATGGCTGCACCTTC. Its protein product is CASMGGTYGCTF.

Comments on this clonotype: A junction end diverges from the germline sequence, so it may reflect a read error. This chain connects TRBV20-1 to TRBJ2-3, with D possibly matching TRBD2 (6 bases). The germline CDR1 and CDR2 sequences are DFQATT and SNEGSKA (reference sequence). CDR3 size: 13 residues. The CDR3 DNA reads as TGTAGTGCCCCGGGCGGGGCCTCAGATACGCAGTATTTT. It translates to CSAPGGASDTQYF.

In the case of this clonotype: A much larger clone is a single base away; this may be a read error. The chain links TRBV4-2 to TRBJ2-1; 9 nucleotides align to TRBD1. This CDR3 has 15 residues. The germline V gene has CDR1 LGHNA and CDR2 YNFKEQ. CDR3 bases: TGTGTCAGCAGCCAAGGGACAGGGCCCTACAATGAGCAGTTCTTC. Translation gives CVSSQGTGPYNEQFF.

This chain's CDR3 is CSTERGDEQFF. For the CDR3, the DNA is TGCAGTACCGAGAGGGGGGATGAGCAGTTCTTC. The gene calls are TRBV20-1 and TRBJ2-1; D assignment may be TRBD1 or TRBD2 (6 bases each). The CDR3 is made up of 11 amino acids. V lost 8 bases, J lost 8 bases, and 13 bases lay in between. CDR1 is DFQATT and CDR2 is SNEGSKA in the germline V gene (reference sequence).

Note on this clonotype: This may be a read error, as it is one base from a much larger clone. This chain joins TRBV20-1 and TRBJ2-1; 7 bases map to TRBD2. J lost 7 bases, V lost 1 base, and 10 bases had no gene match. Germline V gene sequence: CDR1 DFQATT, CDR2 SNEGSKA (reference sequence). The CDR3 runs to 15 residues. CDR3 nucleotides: TGCAGTGCTAGAGGAGAGGGAGGGCTGCAAAATGAGCAGTTCTTC. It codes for CSARGEGGLQNEQFF.

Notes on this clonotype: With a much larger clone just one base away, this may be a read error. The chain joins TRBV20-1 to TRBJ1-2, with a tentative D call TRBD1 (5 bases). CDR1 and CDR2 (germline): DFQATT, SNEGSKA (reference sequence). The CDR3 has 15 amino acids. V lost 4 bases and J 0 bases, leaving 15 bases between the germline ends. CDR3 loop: CSATTRRGSNYGYTF. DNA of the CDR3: TGCAGTGCTACCACGAGACGGGGCTCTAACTATGGCTACACCTTC.

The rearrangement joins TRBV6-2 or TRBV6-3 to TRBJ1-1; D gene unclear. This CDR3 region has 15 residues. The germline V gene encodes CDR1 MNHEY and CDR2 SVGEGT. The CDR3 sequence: CPCSYSAPGNTEAFF. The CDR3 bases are TGTCCCTGCAGTTACTCCGCCCCAGGGAACACTGAAGCTTTCTTT.

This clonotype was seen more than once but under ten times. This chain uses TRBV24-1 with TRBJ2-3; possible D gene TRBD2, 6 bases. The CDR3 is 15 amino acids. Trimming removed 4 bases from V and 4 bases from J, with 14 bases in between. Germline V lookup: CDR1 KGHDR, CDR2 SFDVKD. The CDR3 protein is CATSETGTGADTQYF. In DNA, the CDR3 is TGTGCCACCAGTGAAACCGGGACGGGGGCAGATACGCAGTATTTT.

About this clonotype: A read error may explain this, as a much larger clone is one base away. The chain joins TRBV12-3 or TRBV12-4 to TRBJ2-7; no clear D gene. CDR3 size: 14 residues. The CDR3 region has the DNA TGTACCAGCAGTTTAGATGATAGTACCGACGAGCAGTACTTC. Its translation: CTSSLDDSTDEQYF.

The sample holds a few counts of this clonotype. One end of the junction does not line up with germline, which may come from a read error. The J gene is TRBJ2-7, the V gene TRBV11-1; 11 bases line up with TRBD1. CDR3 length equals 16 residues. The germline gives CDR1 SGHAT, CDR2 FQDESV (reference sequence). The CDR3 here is CTSSFSGGTGGEEQYF. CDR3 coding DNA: TGTACCAGCAGCTTCTCAGGTGGGACAGGGGGTGAAGAGCAGTACTTC. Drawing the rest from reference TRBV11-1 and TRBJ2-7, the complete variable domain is EAEVAQSPRYKITEKSQAVAFWCDPISGHATLYWYRQILGQGPELLVQFQDESVVDDSQLPKDRFSAERLKGVDSTLKIQPAELGDSAMYLCTSSFSGGTGGEEQYFGPGTRLTVT.

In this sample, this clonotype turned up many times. Here the CDR3 DNA reads TGTGCCAGCAGCCTCGGGGGAGAATACTACAATGAGCAGTTCTTC. Protein: CASSLGGEYYNEQFF. The chain combines TRBV5-6 with TRBJ2-1; the D gene is possibly TRBD2 (6 bases). Trimming pared 4 bases from V and 3 bases from J, leaving 14 bases between. There are 15 residues in the CDR3. Germline CDR1 SGHDT, CDR2 YYEEEE.

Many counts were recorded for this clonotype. In DNA, the CDR3 is TGTGCCACCATCGGCAGGGGCGGGGGGGCTAGGTATGATGAGCAGTTCTTC. Amino acid sequence: CATIGRGGGARYDEQFF. The chain recombines TRBV10-3 with TRBJ2-1; TRBD2 aligns across 9 bases. Germline trimming cut 10 bases from V and 8 bases from J; bases unmatched to any gene: 21. Germline V gene sequence: CDR1 ENHRY, CDR2 SYGVKD. The length of the CDR3 is 17 residues.

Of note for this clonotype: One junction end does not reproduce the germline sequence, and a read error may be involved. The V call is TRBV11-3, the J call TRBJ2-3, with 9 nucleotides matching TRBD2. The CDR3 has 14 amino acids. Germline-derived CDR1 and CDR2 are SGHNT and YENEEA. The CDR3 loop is CTSIRTSGTDTQYF. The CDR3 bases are TGTACCAGCATCAGGACTAGCGGCACAGATACGCAGTATTTT.

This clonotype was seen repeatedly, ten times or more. The chain's CDR3 is CASSLHEETQYF. As DNA, the CDR3 is TGTGCCAGCAGCCTACACGAAGAGACCCAGTACTTC. The chain recombines TRBV12-3 or TRBV12-4 with TRBJ2-5; D unresolved. V gave up 6 bases and J gave up 3 bases, with 8 bases separating them. This CDR3 region has 12 residues.

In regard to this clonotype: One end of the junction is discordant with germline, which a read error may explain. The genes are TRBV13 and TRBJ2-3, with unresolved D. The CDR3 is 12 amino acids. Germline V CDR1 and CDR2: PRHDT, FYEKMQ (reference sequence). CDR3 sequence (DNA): TGTGCCAGCAGCTTATCCACAGATAAGCAGTATTTT. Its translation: CASSLSTDKQYF.

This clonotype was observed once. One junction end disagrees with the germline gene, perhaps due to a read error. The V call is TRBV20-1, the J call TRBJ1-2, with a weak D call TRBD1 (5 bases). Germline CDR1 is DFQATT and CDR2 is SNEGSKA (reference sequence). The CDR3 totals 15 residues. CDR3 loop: CSAKDPSRGTYAYTF. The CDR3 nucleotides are TGTAGTGCTAAAGACCCCTCTAGGGGAACCTATGCCTACACCTTC.

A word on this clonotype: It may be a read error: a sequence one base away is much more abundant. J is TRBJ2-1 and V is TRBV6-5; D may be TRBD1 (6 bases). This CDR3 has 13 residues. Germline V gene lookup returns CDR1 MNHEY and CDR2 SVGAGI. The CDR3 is CASSYFTGNEQSF. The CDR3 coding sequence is TGTGCCAGCAGTTACTTTACAGGGAATGAGCAGTCCTTC.

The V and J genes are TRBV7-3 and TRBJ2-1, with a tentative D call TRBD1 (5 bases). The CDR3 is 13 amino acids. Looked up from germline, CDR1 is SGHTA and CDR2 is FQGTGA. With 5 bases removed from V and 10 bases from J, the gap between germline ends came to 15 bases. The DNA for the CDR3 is TGTGCCAGCAGCCAAGAGGACATCGGAGAGCAGTTCTTC. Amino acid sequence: CASSQEDIGEQFF.

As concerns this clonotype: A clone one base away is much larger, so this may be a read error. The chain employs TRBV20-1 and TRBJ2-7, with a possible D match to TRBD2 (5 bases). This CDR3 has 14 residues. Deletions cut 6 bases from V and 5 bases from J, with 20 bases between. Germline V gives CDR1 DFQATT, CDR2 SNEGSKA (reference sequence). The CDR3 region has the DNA TGCAGTGCAGTAGTGGGAGAACAACCCGACGAGCAGTACTTC. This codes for CSAVVGEQPDEQYF.

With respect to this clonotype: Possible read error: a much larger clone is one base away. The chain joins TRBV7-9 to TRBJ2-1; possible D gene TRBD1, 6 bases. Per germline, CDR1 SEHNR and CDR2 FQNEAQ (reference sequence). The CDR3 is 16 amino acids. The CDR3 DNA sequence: TGTGCCAGCGGCTTAGAGGGGCGGCAGGGGTACAATGAGCAGTTCTTC. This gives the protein CASGLEGRQGYNEQFF.

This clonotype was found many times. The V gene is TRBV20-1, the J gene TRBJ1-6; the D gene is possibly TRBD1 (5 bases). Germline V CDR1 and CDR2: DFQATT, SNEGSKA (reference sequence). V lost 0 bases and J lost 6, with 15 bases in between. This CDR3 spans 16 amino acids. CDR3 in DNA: TGCAGTGCTAGAGATCATAGGGGTTATAGTAATTCACCCCTCCACTTT. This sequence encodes CSARDHRGYSNSPLHF.

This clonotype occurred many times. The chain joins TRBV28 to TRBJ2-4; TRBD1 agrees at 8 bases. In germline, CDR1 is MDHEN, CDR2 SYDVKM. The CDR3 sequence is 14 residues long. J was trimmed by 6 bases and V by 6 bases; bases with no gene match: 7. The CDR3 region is CASRPGQVTNIQYF. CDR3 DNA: TGTGCCAGCAGACCGGGACAGGTGACAAACATTCAGTACTTC.

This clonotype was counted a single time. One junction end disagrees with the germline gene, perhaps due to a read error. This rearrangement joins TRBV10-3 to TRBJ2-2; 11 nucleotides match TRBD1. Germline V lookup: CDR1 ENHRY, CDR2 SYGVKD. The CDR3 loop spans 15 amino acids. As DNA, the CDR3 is TGTGCCACCCGGAAGGGACAGGGGGACACCGGAGAGCTGTTTTTT. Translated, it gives CATRKGQGDTGELFF.

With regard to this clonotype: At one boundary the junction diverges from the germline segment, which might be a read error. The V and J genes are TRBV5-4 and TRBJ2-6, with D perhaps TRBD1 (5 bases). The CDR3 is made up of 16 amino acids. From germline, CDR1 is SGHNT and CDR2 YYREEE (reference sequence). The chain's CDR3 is CASTLSALSGANVLNF. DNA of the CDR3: TGTGCCAGCACCCTCTCGGCCCTCTCTGGGGCCAACGTCCTGAATTTC.